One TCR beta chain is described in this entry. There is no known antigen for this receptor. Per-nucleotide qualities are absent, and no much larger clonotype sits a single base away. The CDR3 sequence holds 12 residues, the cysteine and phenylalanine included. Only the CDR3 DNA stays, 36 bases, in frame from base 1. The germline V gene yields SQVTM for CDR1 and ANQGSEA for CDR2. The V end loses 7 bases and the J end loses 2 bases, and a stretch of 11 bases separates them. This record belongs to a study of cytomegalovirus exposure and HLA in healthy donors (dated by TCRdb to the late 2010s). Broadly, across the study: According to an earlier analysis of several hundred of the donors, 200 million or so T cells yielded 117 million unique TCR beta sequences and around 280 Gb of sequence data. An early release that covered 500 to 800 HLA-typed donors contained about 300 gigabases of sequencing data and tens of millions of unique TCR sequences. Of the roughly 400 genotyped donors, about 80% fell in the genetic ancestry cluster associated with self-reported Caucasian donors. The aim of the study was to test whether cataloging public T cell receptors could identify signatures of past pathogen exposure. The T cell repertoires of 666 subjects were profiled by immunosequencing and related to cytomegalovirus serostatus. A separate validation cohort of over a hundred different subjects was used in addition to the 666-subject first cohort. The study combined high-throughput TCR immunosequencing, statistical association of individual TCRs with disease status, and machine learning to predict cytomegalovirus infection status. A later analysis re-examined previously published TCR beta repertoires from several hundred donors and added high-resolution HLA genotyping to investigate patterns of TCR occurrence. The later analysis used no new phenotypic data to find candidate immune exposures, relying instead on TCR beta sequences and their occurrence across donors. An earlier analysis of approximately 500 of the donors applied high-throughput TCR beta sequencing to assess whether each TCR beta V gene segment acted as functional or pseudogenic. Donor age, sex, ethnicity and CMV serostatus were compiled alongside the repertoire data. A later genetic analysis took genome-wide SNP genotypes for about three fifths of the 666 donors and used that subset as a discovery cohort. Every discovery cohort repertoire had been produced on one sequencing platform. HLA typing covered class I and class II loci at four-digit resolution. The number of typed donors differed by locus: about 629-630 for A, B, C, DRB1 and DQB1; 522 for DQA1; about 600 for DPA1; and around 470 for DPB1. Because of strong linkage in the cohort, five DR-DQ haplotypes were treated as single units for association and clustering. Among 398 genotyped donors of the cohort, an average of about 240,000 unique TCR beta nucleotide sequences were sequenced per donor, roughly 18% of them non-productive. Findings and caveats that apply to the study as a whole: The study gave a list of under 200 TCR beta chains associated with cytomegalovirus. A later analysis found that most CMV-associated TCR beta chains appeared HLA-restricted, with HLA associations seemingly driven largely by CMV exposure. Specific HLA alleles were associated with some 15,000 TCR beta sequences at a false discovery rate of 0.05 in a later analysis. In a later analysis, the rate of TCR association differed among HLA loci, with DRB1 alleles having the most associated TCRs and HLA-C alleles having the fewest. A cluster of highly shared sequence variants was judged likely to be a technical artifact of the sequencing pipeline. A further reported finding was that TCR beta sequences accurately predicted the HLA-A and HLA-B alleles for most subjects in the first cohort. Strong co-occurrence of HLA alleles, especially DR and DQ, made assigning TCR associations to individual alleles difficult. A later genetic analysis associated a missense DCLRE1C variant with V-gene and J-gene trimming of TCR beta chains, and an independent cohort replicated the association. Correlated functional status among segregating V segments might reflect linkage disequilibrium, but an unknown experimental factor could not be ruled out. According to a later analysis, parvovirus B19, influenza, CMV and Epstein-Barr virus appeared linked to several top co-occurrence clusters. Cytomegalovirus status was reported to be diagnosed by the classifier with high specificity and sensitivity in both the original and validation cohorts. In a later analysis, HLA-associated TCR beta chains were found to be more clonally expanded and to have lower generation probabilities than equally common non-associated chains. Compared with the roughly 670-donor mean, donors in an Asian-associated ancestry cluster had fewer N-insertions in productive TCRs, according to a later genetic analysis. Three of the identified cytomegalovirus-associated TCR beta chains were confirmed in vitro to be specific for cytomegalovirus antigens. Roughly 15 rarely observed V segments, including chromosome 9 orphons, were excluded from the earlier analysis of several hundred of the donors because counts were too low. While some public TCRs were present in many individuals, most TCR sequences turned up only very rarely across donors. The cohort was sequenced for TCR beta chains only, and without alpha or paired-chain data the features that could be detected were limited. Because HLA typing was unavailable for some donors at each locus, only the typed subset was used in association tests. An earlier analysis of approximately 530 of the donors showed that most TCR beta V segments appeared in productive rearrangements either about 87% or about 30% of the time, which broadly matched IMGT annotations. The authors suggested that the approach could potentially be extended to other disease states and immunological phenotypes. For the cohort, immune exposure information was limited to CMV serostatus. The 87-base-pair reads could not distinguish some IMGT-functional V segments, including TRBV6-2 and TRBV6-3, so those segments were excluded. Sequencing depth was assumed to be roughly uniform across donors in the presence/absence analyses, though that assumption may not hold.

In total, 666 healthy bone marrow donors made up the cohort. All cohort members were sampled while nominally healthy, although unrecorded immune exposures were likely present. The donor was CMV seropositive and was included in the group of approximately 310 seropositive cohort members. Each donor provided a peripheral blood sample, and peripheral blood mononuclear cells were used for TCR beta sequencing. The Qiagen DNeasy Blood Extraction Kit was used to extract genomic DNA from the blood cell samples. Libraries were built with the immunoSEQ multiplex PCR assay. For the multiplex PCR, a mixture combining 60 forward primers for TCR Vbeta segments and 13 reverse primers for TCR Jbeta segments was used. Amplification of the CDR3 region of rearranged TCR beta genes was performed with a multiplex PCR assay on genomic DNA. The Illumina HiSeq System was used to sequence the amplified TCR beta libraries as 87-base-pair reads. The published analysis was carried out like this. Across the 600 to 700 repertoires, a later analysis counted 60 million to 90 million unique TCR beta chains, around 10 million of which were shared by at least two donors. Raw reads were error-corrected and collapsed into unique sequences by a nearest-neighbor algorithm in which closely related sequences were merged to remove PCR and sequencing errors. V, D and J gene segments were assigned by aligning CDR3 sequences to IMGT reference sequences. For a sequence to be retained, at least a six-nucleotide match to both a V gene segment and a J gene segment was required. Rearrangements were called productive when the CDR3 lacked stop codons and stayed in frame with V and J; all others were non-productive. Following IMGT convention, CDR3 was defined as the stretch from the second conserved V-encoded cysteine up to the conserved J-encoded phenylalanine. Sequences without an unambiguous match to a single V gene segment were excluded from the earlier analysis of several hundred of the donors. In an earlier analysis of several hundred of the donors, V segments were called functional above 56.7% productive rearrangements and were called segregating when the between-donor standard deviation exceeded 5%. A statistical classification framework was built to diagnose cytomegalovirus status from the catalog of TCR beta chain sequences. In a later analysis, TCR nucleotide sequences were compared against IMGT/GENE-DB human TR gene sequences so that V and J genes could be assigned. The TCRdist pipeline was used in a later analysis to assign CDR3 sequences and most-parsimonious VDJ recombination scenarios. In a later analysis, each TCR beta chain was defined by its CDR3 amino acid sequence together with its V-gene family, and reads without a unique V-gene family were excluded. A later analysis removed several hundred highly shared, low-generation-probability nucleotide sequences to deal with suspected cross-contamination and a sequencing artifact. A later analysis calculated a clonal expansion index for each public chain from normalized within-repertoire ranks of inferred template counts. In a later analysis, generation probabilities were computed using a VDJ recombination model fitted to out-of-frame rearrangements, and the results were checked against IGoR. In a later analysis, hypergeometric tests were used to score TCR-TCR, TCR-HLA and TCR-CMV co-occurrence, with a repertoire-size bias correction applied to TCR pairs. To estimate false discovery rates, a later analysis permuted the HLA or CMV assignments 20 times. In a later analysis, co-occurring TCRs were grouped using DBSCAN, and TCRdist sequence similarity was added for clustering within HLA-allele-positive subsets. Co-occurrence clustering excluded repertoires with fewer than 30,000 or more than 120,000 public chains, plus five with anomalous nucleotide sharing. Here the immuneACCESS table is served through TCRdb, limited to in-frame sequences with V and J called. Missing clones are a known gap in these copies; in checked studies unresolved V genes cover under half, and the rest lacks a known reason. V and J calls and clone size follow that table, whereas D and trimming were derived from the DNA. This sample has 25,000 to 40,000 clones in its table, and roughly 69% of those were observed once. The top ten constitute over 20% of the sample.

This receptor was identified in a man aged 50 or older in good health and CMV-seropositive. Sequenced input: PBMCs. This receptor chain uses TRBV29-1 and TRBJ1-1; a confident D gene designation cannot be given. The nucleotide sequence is TGCAGCGCGCGGCACGGCAACACTGAAGCTTTCTTT. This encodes CSARHGNTEAFF.